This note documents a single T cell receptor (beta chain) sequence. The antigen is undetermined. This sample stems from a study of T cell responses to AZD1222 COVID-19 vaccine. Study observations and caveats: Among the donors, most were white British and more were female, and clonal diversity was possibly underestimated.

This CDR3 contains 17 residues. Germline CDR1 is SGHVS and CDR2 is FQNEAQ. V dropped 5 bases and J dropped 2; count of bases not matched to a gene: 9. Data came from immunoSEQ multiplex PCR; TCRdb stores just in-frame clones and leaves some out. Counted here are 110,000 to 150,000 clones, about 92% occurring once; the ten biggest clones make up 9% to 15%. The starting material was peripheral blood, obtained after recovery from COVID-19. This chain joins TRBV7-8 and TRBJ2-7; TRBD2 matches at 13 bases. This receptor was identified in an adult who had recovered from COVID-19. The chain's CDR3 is CASSPGLAGVRTYEQYF. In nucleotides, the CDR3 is TGTGCCAGCAGCCCAGGACTAGCGGGAGTGAGGACCTACGAGCAGTACTTC.